The source of this T cell receptor beta chain is a study of blood T cell repertoires in COVID-19. Authors' methods: Estimates of nucleated cell counts were drawn from the amplification of reference gene primers. Method: immunoSEQ multiplex PCR; TCRdb's copy keeps in-frame clones and lacks some. V and J calls plus clone size are reproduced from that table; the DNA served to infer D and trimming. Among 150,000 to 200,000 clones listed, 65% to 85% were seen once. The study drew participants aged roughly 18 to 89 years from approximately 25 US areas. What the recovered Cohort 3 donors had was two negative PCRs, clearance, or symptom resolution. Germline loops: CDR1 MNHEY, CDR2 SMNVEV (reference sequence). The ends were cut back, 3 bases at V and 3 bases at J, with 11 bases in the middle. CDR3 length: 15 residues.

Sequencing was performed on PBMCs or T cells enriched from blood (not recorded which). The chain uses TRBV27 and TRBJ1-4; possibly TRBD1 for D (5 bases). This clonotype was sampled from a woman aged 60-75 years who had recovered from COVID-19. CDR3 nucleotides: TGTGCCAGCAGTTTCCGCCGGGGGTCTAATGAAAAACTGTTTTTT. It translates to CASSFRRGSNEKLFF.